This TCR beta chain was identified in a study of regulatory T cells in long-lasting Graves disease. Study context: Graves' patients with a new diagnosis had received antithyroid drugs under 3 months.

This clonotype has a count of ten or more. Construction of the TCR beta libraries employed iRepertoire HTBI primers in conjunction with Arm-PCR of CDR3 regions. As processed by the authors: Identification across samples found approximately 60 TRBV and roughly 14 TRBJ segments. A single record per CDR3 protein comes from TCRdb applying MiXCR to the multiplex PCR reads. The V and J calls, along with clone size, are taken from TCRdb and not from the paper's own processing. Among 400,000 to 500,000 distinct CDR3 sequences listed, about 15% were seen once. Time point: newly diagnosed GD, antithyroid drugs for less than 3 months. Generation of the TCR library employed RNA extracted from PBMCs. This sample also appeared in a second study, on T cells in Graves' hyperthyroidism and ophthalmopathy.

The source is a middle-aged woman with Graves disease. The source was peripheral blood mononuclear cells (PBMCs), collected at new diagnosis, from a patient treated with antithyroid drugs.

The CDR3 here is CAISAVDGGNTGELFF. The CDR3 DNA follows: TGTGCCATCAGTGCAGTCGACGGAGGGAACACCGGGGAGCTGTTTTTT. The chain has TRBV10-3 and TRBJ2-2, with D perhaps matching TRBD2 (5 bases). CDR3 length equals 16 residues. Germline CDR1 reads ENHRY; CDR2 reads SYGVKD. Trimming removed 4 bases at V and 1 base at J, with 13 bases between.